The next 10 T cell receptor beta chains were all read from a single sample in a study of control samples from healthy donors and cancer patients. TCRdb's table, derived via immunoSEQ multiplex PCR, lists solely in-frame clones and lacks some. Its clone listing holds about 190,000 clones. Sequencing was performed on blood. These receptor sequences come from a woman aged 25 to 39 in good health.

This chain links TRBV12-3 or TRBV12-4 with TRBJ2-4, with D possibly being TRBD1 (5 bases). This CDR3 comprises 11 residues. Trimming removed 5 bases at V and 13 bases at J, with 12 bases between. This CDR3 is CASSLYRTQYF. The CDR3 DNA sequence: TGTGCCAGCAGTCTTTACAGGACACAGTACTTC.

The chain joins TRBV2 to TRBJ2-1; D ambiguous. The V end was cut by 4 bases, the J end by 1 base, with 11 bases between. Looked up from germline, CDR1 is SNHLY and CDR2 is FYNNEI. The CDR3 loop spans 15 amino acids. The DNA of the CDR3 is TGTGCCAGCAGTGGAGACTCCGATTCCTACAATGAGCAGTTCTTC. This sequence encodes CASSGDSDSYNEQFF.

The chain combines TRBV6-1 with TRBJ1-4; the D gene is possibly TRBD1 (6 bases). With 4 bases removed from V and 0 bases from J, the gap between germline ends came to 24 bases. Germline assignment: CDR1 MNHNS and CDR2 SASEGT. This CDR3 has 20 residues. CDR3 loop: CASSARKGGRMPTTNEKLFF. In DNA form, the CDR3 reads TGTGCCAGCAGTGCCCGGAAGGGGGGACGGATGCCTACAACTAATGAAAAACTGTTTTTT.

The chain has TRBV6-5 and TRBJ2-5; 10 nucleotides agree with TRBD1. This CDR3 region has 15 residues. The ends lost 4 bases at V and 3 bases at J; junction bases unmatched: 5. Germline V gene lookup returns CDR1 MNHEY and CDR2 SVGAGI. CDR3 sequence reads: CASSFSGTGEETQYF. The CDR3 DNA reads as TGTGCCAGCAGTTTCTCCGGGACAGGGGAAGAGACCCAGTACTTC.

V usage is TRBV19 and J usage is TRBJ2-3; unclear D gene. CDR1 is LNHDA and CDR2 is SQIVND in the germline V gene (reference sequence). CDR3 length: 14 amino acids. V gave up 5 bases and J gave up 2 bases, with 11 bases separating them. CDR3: CASSLNSYTDTQYF. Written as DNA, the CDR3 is TGTGCCAGTAGTCTTAACAGTTACACAGATACGCAGTATTTT.

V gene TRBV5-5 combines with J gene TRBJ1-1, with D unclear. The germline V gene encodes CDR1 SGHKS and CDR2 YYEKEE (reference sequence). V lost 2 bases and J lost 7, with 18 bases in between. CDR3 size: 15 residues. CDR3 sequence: CASSLRFDSGVEAFF. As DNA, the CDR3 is TGTGCCAGCAGCTTAAGATTCGACTCCGGGGTTGAAGCTTTCTTT.

In nucleotides, the CDR3 is TGTGCCAGCAGCCCGACGGGATCCATACAAGAGACCCAGTACTTC. The encoded protein is CASSPTGSIQETQYF. The J gene is TRBJ2-5, the V gene TRBV7-3, with D perhaps matching TRBD2 (5 bases). This CDR3 is built from 15 residues. V lost 5 bases, J lost 2 bases, and 15 bases lay in between. CDR1 is SGHTA, CDR2 FQGTGA, per germline. Based on the CDR3 plus reference TRBV7-3 and TRBJ2-5, the full variable domain is GAGVSQTPSNKVTEKGKYVELRCDPISGHTALYWYRQSLGQGPEFLIYFQGTGAADDSGLPNDRFFAVRPEGSVSTLKIQRTERGDSAVYLCASSPTGSIQETQYFGPGTRLLVL.

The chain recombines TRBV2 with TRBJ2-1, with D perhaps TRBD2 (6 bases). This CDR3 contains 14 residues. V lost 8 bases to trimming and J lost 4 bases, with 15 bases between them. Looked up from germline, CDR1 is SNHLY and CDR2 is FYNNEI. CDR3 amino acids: CASARGDLYNEQFF. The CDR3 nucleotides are TGTGCCAGCGCCCGCGGGGACTTGTACAATGAGCAGTTCTTC.

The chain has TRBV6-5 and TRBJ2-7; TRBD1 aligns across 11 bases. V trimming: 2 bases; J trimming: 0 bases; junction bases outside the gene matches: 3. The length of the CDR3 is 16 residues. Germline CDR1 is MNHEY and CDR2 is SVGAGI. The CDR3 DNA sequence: TGTGCCAGCAGTTACACGGGACAGGGGGACTCCTACGAGCAGTACTTC. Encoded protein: CASSYTGQGDSYEQYF.

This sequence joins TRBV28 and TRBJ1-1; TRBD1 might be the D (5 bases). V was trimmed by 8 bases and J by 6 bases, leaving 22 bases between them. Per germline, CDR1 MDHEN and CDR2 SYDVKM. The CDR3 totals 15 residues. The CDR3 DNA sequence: TGTGCCAGCGGATTGGTGGGGGGGAGTATGGCTGAAGCTTTCTTT. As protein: CASGLVGGSMAEAFF.